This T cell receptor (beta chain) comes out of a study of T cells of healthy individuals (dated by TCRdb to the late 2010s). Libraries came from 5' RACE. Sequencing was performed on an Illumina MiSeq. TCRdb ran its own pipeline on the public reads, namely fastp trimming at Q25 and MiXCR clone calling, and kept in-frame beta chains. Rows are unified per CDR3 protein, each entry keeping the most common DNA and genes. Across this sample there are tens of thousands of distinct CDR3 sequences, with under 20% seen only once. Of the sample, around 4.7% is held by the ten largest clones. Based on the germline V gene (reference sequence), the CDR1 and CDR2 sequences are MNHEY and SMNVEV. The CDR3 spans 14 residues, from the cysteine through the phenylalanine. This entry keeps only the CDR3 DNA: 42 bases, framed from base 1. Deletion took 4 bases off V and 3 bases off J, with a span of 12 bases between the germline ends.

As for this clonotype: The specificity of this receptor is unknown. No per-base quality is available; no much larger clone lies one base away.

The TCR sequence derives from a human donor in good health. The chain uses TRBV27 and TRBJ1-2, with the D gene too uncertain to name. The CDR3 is CASSSGPRYYGYTF. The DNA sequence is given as TGTGCCAGCAGTTCTGGACCGCGCTACTATGGCTACACCTTC.